The 27 T cell receptor beta chains listed next were all sequenced from one sample in a study of blood T cell repertoires in COVID-19. Generated by immunoSEQ multiplex PCR, the TCRdb table keeps only in-frame clones and is missing some. The table lists roughly 220,000 clones, roughly 84% of them singletons. Material: peripheral blood. These receptors all stem from a man aged 30 to 45 with active or convalescent COVID-19.

The rearrangement uses TRBV11-3 and TRBJ2-1; 10 positions match TRBD2. Germline CDR1 reads SGHNT; CDR2 reads YENEEA. This CDR3 comprises 15 residues. J lost 3 bases, V lost 6 bases, and 5 bases had no gene match. This CDR3 is CASSSGTSDYNEQFF. As DNA, the CDR3 is TGTGCCAGCAGTTCCGGGACTAGCGACTACAATGAGCAGTTCTTC.

This chain uses TRBV7-9 with TRBJ1-5; D possibly corresponds to TRBD1 (5 bases). The CDR3 runs to 14 residues. Trimming removed 5 bases from V and 9 bases from J, with 17 bases in between. Germline CDR1 reads SEHNR; CDR2 reads FQNEAQ (reference sequence). The CDR3, as DNA: TGTGCCAGCAGCAATTGGGAGGGGATTGGGCCCCAGCATTTT. Protein: CASSNWEGIGPQHF.

This sequence joins TRBV7-9 and TRBJ2-1; no clear D. Trimming cost V 4 bases and J 8 bases, with 9 bases left between them. From germline, CDR1 is SEHNR and CDR2 FQNEAQ (reference sequence). CDR3 length: 12 amino acids. This chain's CDR3 is CASSWSWDEQFF. CDR3 nucleotide sequence: TGTGCCAGCAGCTGGAGTTGGGATGAGCAGTTCTTC.

The gene calls are TRBV5-1 and TRBJ1-2, with D perhaps TRBD1 (6 bases). Germline lookup yields CDR1 SGHRS and CDR2 YFSETQ. The CDR3 extends over 16 amino acids. Trimming removed 4 bases at V and 2 bases at J, with 18 bases between. The CDR3 nucleotides read TGCGCCAGCAGCCTAACTTCTACAGGGCCCAACTATGGCTACACCTTC. Translating gives CASSLTSTGPNYGYTF.

This chain uses TRBV9 with TRBJ2-1, with TRBD2 identical over 8 bases. CDR1 SGDLS and CDR2 YYNGEE come from the germline V gene. The CDR3 is 20 residues long. Trimming took 0 bases from V and 5 from J; bases not matched to a gene: 19. CDR3 bases: TGTGCCAGCAGCGTAGCGGGACTAGGTACCCCATCTGCCACCAACAATGAGCAGTTCTTC. Its translation: CASSVAGLGTPSATNNEQFF.

This sequence joins TRBV11-2 and TRBJ1-4; D not resolved. This CDR3 spans 13 amino acids. V was trimmed by 8 bases and J by 6 bases, leaving 13 bases between them. Germline V gene lookup returns CDR1 SGHAT and CDR2 FQNNGV. The CDR3 loop reads CASGDGTYEKLFF. CDR3 sequence (DNA): TGTGCCAGCGGAGACGGAACCTATGAAAAACTGTTTTTT.

This clone came up once. The chain carries TRBV5-4 and TRBJ2-5, with 9 bases identical to TRBD2. Trimming cost V 5 bases and J 1 base; bases outside gene matches: 3. The CDR3 length is 14 residues. Looked up from germline, CDR1 is SGHNT and CDR2 is YYREEE (reference sequence). CDR3 nucleotide sequence: TGTGCCAGCAGTTTTAGCGGGGGCCAAGAGACCCAGTACTTC. Protein sequence: CASSFSGGQETQYF.

The chain employs TRBV4-1 and TRBJ2-1, with 9 bases that match TRBD1. The germline V gene encodes CDR1 MGHRA and CDR2 YSYEKL. The J segment lost 3 bases and the V segment lost 4 bases, leaving 13 bases of the junction unmatched. CDR3 length equals 18 residues. CDR3 sequence (DNA): TGCGCCAGCAGCCGCCAAACCGGCCCGGGACAGGGCTACAATGAGCAGTTCTTC. It translates to CASSRQTGPGQGYNEQFF.

This chain uses TRBV11-3 with TRBJ2-3; D is unresolved. Germline V gene data show CDR1 as SGHNT and CDR2 as YENEEA. The V and J ends lost 3 bases and 6 bases respectively, with 7 bases between them. The CDR3 covers 12 residues. The CDR3 DNA reads as TGTGCCAGCAGCTTTCGGTCGGATACGCAGTATTTT. Protein sequence: CASSFRSDTQYF.

The chain has TRBV5-1 and TRBJ1-5; tentative D call: TRBD1 (6 bases). Per the germline V gene, CDR1 is SGHRS and CDR2 is YFSETQ. This CDR3 spans 21 amino acids. The V end was cut by 2 bases, the J end by 0 bases, with 27 bases between. DNA of the CDR3: TGCGCCAGCAGCTTCCCATTGTATCCACTGGGACACCCGTATAGCAATCAGCCCCAGCATTTT. It codes for CASSFPLYPLGHPYSNQPQHF.

This chain joins TRBV6-5 and TRBJ1-4; D call uncertain. Trimming cost V 4 bases and J 6 bases, with 12 bases left between them. Per germline, CDR1 MNHEY and CDR2 SVGAGI. The CDR3 is 14 residues long. CDR3 bases: TGTGCCAGCAGTTGGAGCATGCGGCATGAAAAACTGTTTTTT. This codes for CASSWSMRHEKLFF.

The V call is TRBV7-2, the J call TRBJ1-2; no clear D gene. CDR1 SGHTA and CDR2 FQGNSA come from the germline V gene. Between the trimmed V and J ends, which lost 5 bases and 6 bases, there was a span of 16 bases. This CDR3 has 14 amino acids. The CDR3 loop reads CASSKATVPNGYTF. CDR3 sequence (DNA): TGTGCCAGCAGCAAAGCTACAGTACCCAATGGCTACACCTTC.

A single count supports this clone. CDR3 sequence reads: CATSGTANSPLHF. The CDR3 nucleotides are TGTGCCACCTCCGGGACAGCGAATTCACCCCTCCACTTT. V gene TRBV19 combines with J gene TRBJ1-6; 7 bases are shared with TRBD1. The CDR3 is 13 residues long. V shed 10 bases and J 7 bases; nucleotides not matched to a gene: 7. Germline-derived CDR1 and CDR2 are LNHDA and SQIVND (reference sequence).

The gene calls are TRBV7-2 and TRBJ2-7, with a possible D match to TRBD1 (6 bases). Trimming stripped 5 bases from V and 2 bases from J, with 10 bases between. Germline CDR1 reads SGHTA; CDR2 reads FQGNSA. This CDR3 is built from 13 residues. CDR3 sequence (DNA): TGTGCCAGCAGCCCGACAGGTACCTACGAGCAGTACTTC. It encodes CASSPTGTYEQYF. The variable domain in full, with the rest retrieved from reference TRBV7-2 and TRBJ2-7, is GAGVSQSPSNKVTEKGKDVELRCDPISGHTALYWYRQSLGQGLEFLIYFQGNSAPDKSGLPSDRFSAERTGGSVSTLTIQRTQQEDSAVYLCASSPTGTYEQYFGPGTRLTVT.

This clone has only one observation. This sequence joins TRBV15 and TRBJ1-5; 7 bases line up with TRBD1. The CDR3 covers 16 residues. The germline V gene has CDR1 LNHNV and CDR2 YYDKDF (reference sequence). The trim removed 0 bases at V and 6 bases at J, leaving 8 bases unmatched. The chain's CDR3 is CATSRDEGQPFQPQHF. In nucleotides, the CDR3 is TGTGCCACCAGCAGAGATGAGGGACAGCCCTTTCAGCCCCAGCATTTT.

The V and J genes are TRBV18 and TRBJ1-1, with D tentatively TRBD1 (5 bases). Trimming pared 4 bases from V and 5 bases from J, leaving 14 bases between. CDR3 size: 14 residues. Germline loops: CDR1 KGHSH, CDR2 LQKENI. CDR3 DNA: TGTGCCAGCTCACTTCAAGACGGGGGAACTGAAGCTTTCTTT. This gives the protein CASSLQDGGTEAFF.

The J gene is TRBJ1-1, the V gene TRBV18, with D possibly matching TRBD1 (5 bases). Trimming cost V 3 bases and J 5 bases, with 13 bases left between them. There are 14 residues in the CDR3. Germline assignment: CDR1 KGHSH and CDR2 LQKENI. The CDR3 loop reads CASSPYGGRTEAFF. CDR3 DNA sequence: TGTGCCAGCTCACCCTACGGGGGTCGGACTGAAGCTTTCTTT. The whole variable domain, filled in from reference TRBV18 and TRBJ1-1, reads NAGVMQNPRHLVRRRGQEARLRCSPMKGHSHVYWYRQLPEEGLKFMVYLQKENIIDESGMPKERFSAEFPKEGPSILRIQQVVRGDSAAYFCASSPYGGRTEAFFGQGTRLTVV.

The chain combines TRBV5-1 with TRBJ2-2; 10 bases are a match to TRBD2. The V gene end was trimmed by 4 bases and the J gene end by 4 bases; junction bases not matched to a gene: 4. Germline V gives CDR1 SGHRS, CDR2 YFSETQ. The CDR3 has 15 amino acids. The CDR3 loop is CASSLGLAATGELFF. CDR3 DNA: TGCGCCAGCAGCCTTGGACTAGCGGCCACCGGGGAGCTGTTTTTT. Full variable domain (remainder filled in from reference TRBV5-1 and TRBJ2-2): KAGVTQTPRYLIKTRGQQVTLSCSPISGHRSVSWYQQTPGQGLQFLFEYFSETQRNKGNFPGRFSGRQFSNSRSEMNVSTLELGDSALYLCASSLGLAATGELFFGEGSRLTVL.

The CDR3 loop is CASSLLDRLSGLNEQFF. Written as DNA, the CDR3 is TGTGCCAGCAGCCTCCTGGACAGGCTGAGCGGCCTCAATGAGCAGTTCTTC. V gene TRBV3-1 (or the pseudogene TRBV3-2) combines with J gene TRBJ2-1; 7 nucleotides line up with TRBD1. V dropped 4 bases and J dropped 6; count of bases not matched to a gene: 15. The CDR3 spans 17 residues. Germline CDR1 reads LGHDT; CDR2 reads YNNKEL (reference sequence).

This clone was counted once. CDR3 DNA: TGTGCCAGCAAAGTGGGTCAGGCAACAAACATTCAGTACTTC. Its translation: CASKVGQATNIQYF. This rearrangement joins TRBV27 to TRBJ2-4, with no clear D. Germline V lookup: CDR1 MNHEY, CDR2 SMNVEV (reference sequence). V was clipped by 7 bases and J by 6 bases, with 16 bases between them. CDR3 length: 14 residues.

CDR3 protein: CASSSGLSEKLFF. CDR3 DNA: TGTGCCAGCAGTTCGGGACTTTCTGAAAAACTGTTTTTT. The V call is TRBV12-3 or TRBV12-4, the J call TRBJ1-4; tentatively, D is TRBD1 (5 bases). CDR3 length equals 13 residues. Between the trimmed V and J ends, which lost 4 bases and 7 bases, there was a span of 10 bases.

The genes are TRBV4-1 and TRBJ2-7; 10 nucleotides match TRBD1. Trimming took 3 bases from V and 3 from J; bases not matched to a gene: 2. CDR3 length: 14 amino acids. The germline V gene encodes CDR1 MGHRA and CDR2 YSYEKL. CDR3 loop: CASSHRTGGYEQYF. For the CDR3, the DNA is TGCGCCAGCAGCCATCGGACAGGGGGCTACGAGCAGTACTTC.

This chain links TRBV12-2 with TRBJ2-2; TRBD2, the D gene given by the table, was not confirmed from the DNA. TRBV12-2 is designated a pseudogene. The length of the CDR3 is 17 residues. DNA for the CDR3: TGTGCAAGTCGCGCCAATTCCGGGACTTTCTACACCGGGGAGCTGTTTTTT. Protein product: CASRANSGTFYTGELFF.

This chain joins TRBV5-1 and TRBJ1-1, with D uncertain. Germline CDR1 SGHRS, CDR2 YFSETQ. The CDR3 loop spans 18 amino acids. Trimming removed 0 bases at V and 3 bases at J, with 21 bases between. The CDR3 DNA follows: TGCGCCAGCAGCTTGGCCCTGACACCGACCGGAAGGCACACTGAAGCTTTCTTT. This translates into CASSLALTPTGRHTEAFF.

The rearrangement joins TRBV4-1 to TRBJ1-2; maybe TRBD1 (6 bases). This CDR3 comprises 15 residues. V lost 4 bases, J lost 7 bases, and 19 bases lay in between. Germline CDR1 reads MGHRA; CDR2 reads YSYEKL. The CDR3 nucleotides read TGCGCCAGCAGCCTTTCGGACAGCGCCGTCCTTGGCTACACCTTC. This gives the protein CASSLSDSAVLGYTF.

The table lists this clone with a few counts. The V gene is TRBV7-9, the J gene TRBJ1-4, with TRBD1 matching 7 bases. Trimming removed 3 bases from V and 4 bases from J; junction bases left unmatched: 11. The CDR3 has 17 residues. From germline, CDR1 is SEHNR and CDR2 FQNEAQ (reference sequence). The CDR3 nucleotides are TGTGCCAGCAGCTTGTGGGGCCCGACAGGGCATAATGAAAAACTGTTTTTT. It translates to CASSLWGPTGHNEKLFF.

V is TRBV4-2 and J is TRBJ1-2; D is unresolved. The germline V gene has CDR1 LGHNA and CDR2 YNFKEQ. CDR3 length: 15 amino acids. V lost 0 bases to trimming and J lost 4 bases, with 12 bases between them. The chain's CDR3 is CASSQERDFSYGYTF. The CDR3 DNA follows: TGTGCCAGCAGCCAAGAGAGGGATTTTAGCTATGGCTACACCTTC.